Given below is one T cell receptor beta chain in context. V was clipped by 4 bases and J by 0 bases, with 9 bases between them. Germline values: CDR1 SEHNR, CDR2 FQNEAQ (reference sequence). There are 14 residues in the CDR3. The entry originates in a study of blood T cell repertoires in COVID-19. Study in general: T cells, B-cell-depleted T cells, or PBMCs supplied cDNA or gDNA.

Original processing methods: Nucleated cell counts were estimated from reference gene primer amplification. Data came from immunoSEQ multiplex PCR; TCRdb stores just in-frame clones and leaves some out. V and J calls and clone size follow that table, whereas D and trimming were derived from the DNA. Of approximately 160,000 clones listed, 84% were seen once; the top ten hold roughly 15%. The sample consisted of peripheral blood. The origin of this receptor is a man younger than 35 with active or convalescent COVID-19. V is TRBV7-9 and J is TRBJ1-1, with D tentatively TRBD1 (6 bases). CDR3 sequence reads: CASSSGHMNTEAFF. In DNA, the CDR3 is TGTGCCAGCAGCTCGGGACACATGAACACTGAAGCTTTCTTT.